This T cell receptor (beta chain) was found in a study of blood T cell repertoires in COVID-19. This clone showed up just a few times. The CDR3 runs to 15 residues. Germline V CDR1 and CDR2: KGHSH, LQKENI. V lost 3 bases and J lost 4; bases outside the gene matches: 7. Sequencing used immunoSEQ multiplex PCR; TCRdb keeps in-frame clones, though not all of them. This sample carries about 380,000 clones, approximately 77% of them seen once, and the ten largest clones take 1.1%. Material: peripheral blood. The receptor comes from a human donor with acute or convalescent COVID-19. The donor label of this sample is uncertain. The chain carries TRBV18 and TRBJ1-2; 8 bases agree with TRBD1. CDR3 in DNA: TGTGCCAGCTCACCGATCCAGGGGGCCAGCTATGGCTACACCTTC. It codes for CASSPIQGASYGYTF.